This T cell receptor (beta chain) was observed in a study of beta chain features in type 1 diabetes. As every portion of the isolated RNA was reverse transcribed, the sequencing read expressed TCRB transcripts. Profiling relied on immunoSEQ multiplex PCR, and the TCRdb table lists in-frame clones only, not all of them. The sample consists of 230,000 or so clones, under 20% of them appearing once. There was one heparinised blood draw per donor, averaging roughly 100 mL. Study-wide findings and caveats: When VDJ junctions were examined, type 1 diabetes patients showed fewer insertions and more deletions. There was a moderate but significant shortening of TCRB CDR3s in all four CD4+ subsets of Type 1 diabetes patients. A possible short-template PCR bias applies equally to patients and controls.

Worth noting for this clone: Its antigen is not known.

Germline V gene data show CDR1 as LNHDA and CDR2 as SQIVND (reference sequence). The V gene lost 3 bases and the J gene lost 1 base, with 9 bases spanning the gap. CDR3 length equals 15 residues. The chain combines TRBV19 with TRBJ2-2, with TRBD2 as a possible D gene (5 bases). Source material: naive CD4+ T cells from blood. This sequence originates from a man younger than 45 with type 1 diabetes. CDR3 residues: CASSMPRENTGELFF. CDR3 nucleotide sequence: TGTGCCAGTAGTATGCCCCGGGAGAACACCGGGGAGCTGTTTTTT.